One sample yielded the 14 T cell receptor beta chains listed below, sequenced in a study of shared clonotypes between healthy human individuals. Clones were read by immunoSEQ multiplex PCR, and TCRdb kept only the in-frame ones, dropping some. The table records about a million clones, around three quarters of them present only once. The sample was memory CD4+ T cells from PBMCs. The subset denotes: CD45RA-negative fraction. These receptors were collected from a man aged 18-30 years in good health. Some clones in this sample may be carry-over from other donors' samples.

The chain couples TRBV19 to TRBJ1-2; D gene ambiguous. With 9 bases removed from V and 4 bases from J, the gap between germline ends came to 27 bases. The CDR3 is 17 amino acids. Germline V gene data show CDR1 as LNHDA and CDR2 as SQIVND (reference sequence). CDR3 sequence reads: CASTPDPLLREGYGYTF. CDR3 DNA: TGTGCCAGCACCCCTGACCCGTTATTAAGAGAGGGCTATGGCTACACCTTC. The complete variable domain, with remaining parts taken from reference TRBV19 and TRBJ1-2, reads DGGITQSPKYLFRKEGQNVTLSCEQNLNHDAMYWYRQDPGQGLRLIYYSQIVNDFQKGDIAEGYSVSREKKESFPLTVTSAQKNPTAFYLCASTPDPLLREGYGYTFGSGTRLTVV.

The chain has TRBV18 and TRBJ2-1; D possibly corresponds to TRBD2 (6 bases). CDR1 is KGHSH and CDR2 is LQKENI in the germline V gene. The CDR3 has 15 amino acids. The V gene lost 3 bases and the J gene lost 7 bases, with 16 bases spanning the gap. The CDR3 loop is CASSPRDGSSNEQFF. Here the CDR3 DNA reads TGTGCCAGCTCACCTCGAGACGGGAGTTCAAATGAGCAGTTCTTC.

The rearrangement links TRBV19 to TRBJ1-1; D may be TRBD1 (5 bases). The CDR3 covers 14 residues. Trimming cost V 0 bases and J 5 bases, with 10 bases left between them. The germline gives CDR1 LNHDA, CDR2 SQIVND (reference sequence). The CDR3 sequence: CASSIDNWGTEAFF. The CDR3 DNA follows: TGTGCCAGTAGTATAGACAACTGGGGGACTGAAGCTTTCTTT.

CDR3 coding DNA: TGCGCCAGCAGCCTAGATCCGGGACAGGGCTACTATGGCTACACCTTC. Its translation: CASSLDPGQGYYGYTF. The V and J genes are TRBV4-1 and TRBJ1-2; 9 nucleotides line up with TRBD1. The V gene end was trimmed by 4 bases and the J gene end by 3 bases; junction bases not matched to a gene: 9. The CDR3 is made up of 16 amino acids. CDR1 is MGHRA, CDR2 YSYEKL, per germline.

V usage is TRBV5-1 and J usage is TRBJ2-1, with D perhaps TRBD2 (5 bases). Between the trimmed V and J ends, which lost 1 base and 8 bases, there was a span of 13 bases. The CDR3 is made up of 14 amino acids. Germline CDR1 reads SGHRS; CDR2 reads YFSETQ. CDR3 sequence (DNA): TGCGCCAGCAGCTTGACTAGATCGTATTATGAGCAGTTCTTC. It yields the protein CASSLTRSYYEQFF.

This clone was seen only a few times. The chain recombines TRBV4-3 with TRBJ2-7; D is uncertain. V shed 0 bases and J shed 6 bases, with 9 bases lying between them. The CDR3 has 13 amino acids. Germline V lookup: CDR1 LGHNA, CDR2 YSLEER. DNA of the CDR3: TGCGCCAGCAGCCAAGAGGTAGGGCCCGAGCAGTACTTC. It translates to CASSQEVGPEQYF.

The chain is built from TRBV9 and TRBJ2-7; unclear D gene. V was pared by 0 bases and J by 0 bases, with 10 bases between. The germline CDR1 and CDR2 sequences are SGDLS and YYNGEE. The CDR3 runs 15 residues. CDR3 DNA: TGTGCCAGCAGCGTAGGAGGCTGGGACTCCTACGAGCAGTACTTC. This gives the protein CASSVGGWDSYEQYF.

V and J are TRBV2 and TRBJ2-3; D call uncertain. The germline V gene has CDR1 SNHLY and CDR2 FYNNEI. The CDR3 loop spans 11 amino acids. V was shortened by 10 bases and J by 8 bases, with 13 bases between the two germline ends. The CDR3 coding sequence is TGTGCCATCCTGTTCTCGGGTACGCAGTATTTT. Its translation: CAILFSGTQYF.

The V call is TRBV2, the J call TRBJ2-6; TRBD1 aligns across 7 bases. V gave up 5 bases and J gave up 1 base; unmatched junction bases: 5. The CDR3 spans 16 residues. Per germline, CDR1 SNHLY and CDR2 FYNNEI. The DNA for the CDR3 is TGTGCCAGCAGTCGGGACAGCGCTTCTGGGGCCAACGTCCTGACTTTC. Protein product: CASSRDSASGANVLTF. Complete variable domain (other parts from reference TRBV2 and TRBJ2-6): EPEVTQTPSHQVTQMGQEVILRCVPISNHLYFYWYRQILGQKVEFLVSFYNNEISEKSEIFDDQFSVERPDGSNFTLKIRSTKLEDSAMYFCASSRDSASGANVLTFGAGSRLTVL.

The chain recombines TRBV7-9 with TRBJ2-2, with TRBD1 matching 8 bases. The CDR3 runs to 15 residues. The V gene's germline CDR1 is SEHNR and CDR2 FQNEAQ (reference sequence). V trimming: 9 bases; J trimming: 1 base; junction bases outside the gene matches: 7. Here the CDR3 reads CASPPGQENTGELFF. In DNA, the CDR3 is TGTGCCAGTCCCCCGGGACAGGAGAACACCGGGGAGCTGTTTTTT.

The chain combines TRBV5-1 with TRBJ1-5; perhaps TRBD1 as D (5 bases). CDR1 is SGHRS, CDR2 YFSETQ, per germline. The V and J ends lost 1 base and 6 bases respectively, with 14 bases between them. The CDR3 totals 15 residues. The CDR3 DNA is TGCGCCAGCAGCTTGACCGGGGCCGGCGGTCAGCCCCAGCATTTT. Amino acid sequence: CASSLTGAGGQPQHF. The full variable domain, with the rest looked up from reference TRBV5-1 and TRBJ1-5, is KAGVTQTPRYLIKTRGQQVTLSCSPISGHRSVSWYQQTPGQGLQFLFEYFSETQRNKGNFPGRFSGRQFSNSRSEMNVSTLELGDSALYLCASSLTGAGGQPQHFGDGTRLSIL.

This clone came up a few times. This rearrangement joins TRBV5-1 to TRBJ2-5; TRBD1 aligns across 7 bases. Germline V gene data show CDR1 as SGHRS and CDR2 as YFSETQ. Trimming took 4 bases from V and 5 from J; bases not matched to a gene: 11. This CDR3 spans 15 amino acids. The CDR3 here is CASSPQQGSLETQYF. In nucleotides, the CDR3 is TGCGCCAGCAGCCCCCAACAGGGGTCTCTGGAGACCCAGTACTTC.

About this clone: The same CDR3 also results from other DNA sequences found in this sample. The chain carries TRBV7-9 and TRBJ2-5; 16 positions match TRBD2. The CDR3 is 16 amino acids. Germline V gene lookup returns CDR1 SEHNR and CDR2 FQNEAQ (reference sequence). The V segment lost 5 bases and the J segment 2 bases; nucleotides outside the gene matches: 2. The CDR3 sequence is CASSLGLAGGQETQYF. The DNA of the CDR3 is TGTGCCAGCAGCCTGGGACTAGCGGGAGGGCAAGAGACCCAGTACTTC.

The chain uses TRBV19 and TRBJ1-2; a possible D gene is TRBD1 (6 bases). The germline V gene encodes CDR1 LNHDA and CDR2 SQIVND (reference sequence). The CDR3 contains 14 residues. Trimming left V 5 bases short and J 5 bases short, with 15 bases between. DNA for the CDR3: TGTGCCAGTAGTTACCTCGACAGGACGTATGGCTACACCTTC. It is translated as CASSYLDRTYGYTF. Filled out from reference TRBV19 and TRBJ1-2, the complete variable domain reads DGGITQSPKYLFRKEGQNVTLSCEQNLNHDAMYWYRQDPGQGLRLIYYSQIVNDFQKGDIAEGYSVSREKKESFPLTVTSAQKNPTAFYLCASSYLDRTYGYTFGSGTRLTVV.